Each of the 6 T cell receptor beta chains below was sequenced from the same sample in a study of blood T cell repertoires in COVID-19. TCRdb's table, derived via immunoSEQ multiplex PCR, lists solely in-frame clones and lacks some. The data show 170,000 or so clones, roughly 84% seen once. What was sequenced was peripheral blood. The receptors stem from a woman between 55 and 75 years old with acute or convalescent COVID-19.

This clone was observed a few times. The gene calls are TRBV9 and TRBJ1-6; maybe TRBD1 (6 bases). The CDR3 length is 14 residues. Looked up from germline, CDR1 is SGDLS and CDR2 is YYNGEE. Trimming stripped 2 bases from V and 5 bases from J, with 8 bases between. The CDR3 protein is CASSVRTDNSPLHF. The CDR3 DNA sequence: TGTGCCAGCAGCGTTCGGACAGATAATTCACCCCTCCACTTT.

The gene calls are TRBV11-2 and TRBJ2-5; D is perhaps TRBD1 (6 bases). The V and J ends lost 6 bases and 4 bases respectively, with 15 bases between them. The length of the CDR3 is 14 residues. CDR1 SGHAT and CDR2 FQNNGV come from the germline V gene. Here the CDR3 reads CASSLQQGSETQYF. In DNA, the CDR3 is TGTGCCAGCAGTTTGCAACAGGGTTCAGAGACCCAGTACTTC.

Here the CDR3 DNA reads TGTGCCAGCAGTCGTCGGCGGGACACCGGGGAGCTGTTTTTT. It specifies CASSRRRDTGELFF. The chain has TRBV6-2 or TRBV6-3 and TRBJ2-2; D might be TRBD2 (5 bases). This CDR3 contains 14 residues. The ends were cut back, 5 bases at V and 3 bases at J, with 10 bases in the middle. The germline V gene encodes CDR1 MNHEY and CDR2 SVGEGT.

V is TRBV5-1 and J is TRBJ2-1; 8 nucleotides line up with TRBD1. Germline V gene data show CDR1 as SGHRS and CDR2 as YFSETQ. V gave up 7 bases and J gave up 8 bases; unmatched junction bases: 11. The CDR3 has 14 amino acids. In DNA form, the CDR3 reads TGCGCCAGCGCCATCGGACAGGGAAGGGATGAGCAGTTCTTC. It yields the protein CASAIGQGRDEQFF.

This clone was detected a few times. This rearrangement joins TRBV27 to TRBJ1-5, with D uncertain. Trimming took off 1 base at V and 5 bases at J, with 6 bases between the two ends. Germline V gene data show CDR1 as MNHEY and CDR2 as SMNVEV (reference sequence). The CDR3 is 13 residues long. CDR3 bases: TGTGCCAGCAGTTTATACGGGGATCAGCCCCAGCATTTT. Translating it yields CASSLYGDQPQHF.

This clone was picked up one time. This chain joins TRBV5-4 and TRBJ2-1; 10 bases are a match to TRBD1. With V trimmed by 1 base and J by 7 bases, 2 bases remained unmatched. CDR1 is SGHNT and CDR2 is YYREEE in the germline V gene (reference sequence). This CDR3 region has 14 residues. The chain's CDR3 is CASSLSGQGNEQFF. The CDR3 region has the DNA TGTGCCAGCAGCTTGTCGGGACAGGGGAATGAGCAGTTCTTC.